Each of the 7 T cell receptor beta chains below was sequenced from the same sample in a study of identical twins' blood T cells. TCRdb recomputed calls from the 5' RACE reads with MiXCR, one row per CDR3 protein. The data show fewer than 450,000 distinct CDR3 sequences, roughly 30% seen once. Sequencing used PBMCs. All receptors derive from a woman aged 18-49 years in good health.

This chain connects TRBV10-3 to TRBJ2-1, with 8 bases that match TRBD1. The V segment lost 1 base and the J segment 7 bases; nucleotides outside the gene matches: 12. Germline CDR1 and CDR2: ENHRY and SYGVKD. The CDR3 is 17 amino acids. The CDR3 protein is CAISEFAQGAIVNEQFF. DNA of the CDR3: TGTGCCATCAGTGAGTTCGCTCAGGGGGCCATTGTGAATGAGCAGTTCTTC.

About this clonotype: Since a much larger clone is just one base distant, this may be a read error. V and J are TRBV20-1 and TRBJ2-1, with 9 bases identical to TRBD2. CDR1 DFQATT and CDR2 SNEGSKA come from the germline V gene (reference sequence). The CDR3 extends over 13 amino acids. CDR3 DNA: TGCAGTGCGCGACTAGCGGTCCACAATGAGCGGTTCTTC. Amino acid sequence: CSARLAVHNERFF.

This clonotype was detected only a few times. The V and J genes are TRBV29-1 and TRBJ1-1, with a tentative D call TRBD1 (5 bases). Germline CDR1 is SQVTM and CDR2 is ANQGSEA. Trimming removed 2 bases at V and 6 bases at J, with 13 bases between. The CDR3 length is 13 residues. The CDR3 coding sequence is TGCAGCGTTGAAAAGGGGACCAACGCTGAAGCTTTCTTT. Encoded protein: CSVEKGTNAEAFF.

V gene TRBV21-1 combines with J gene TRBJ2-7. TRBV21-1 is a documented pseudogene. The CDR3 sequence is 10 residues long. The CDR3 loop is CASRAYEQYF. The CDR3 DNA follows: TGTGCCAGCAGGGCCTACGAGCAGTACTTC.

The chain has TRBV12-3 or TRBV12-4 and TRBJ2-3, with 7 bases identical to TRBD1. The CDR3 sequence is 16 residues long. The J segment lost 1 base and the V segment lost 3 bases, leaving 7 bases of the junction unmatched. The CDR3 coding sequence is TGTGCCAGCAGTTTTTACGGAGACAGGGGCACAGATACGCAGTATTTT. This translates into CASSFYGDRGTDTQYF.

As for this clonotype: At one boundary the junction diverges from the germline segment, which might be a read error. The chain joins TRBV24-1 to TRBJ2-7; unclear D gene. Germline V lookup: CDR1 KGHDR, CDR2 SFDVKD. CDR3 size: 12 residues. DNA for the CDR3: TGTGTCACCGTGTGTCGCTCCTACGAGCAGTACTTC. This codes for CVTVCRSYEQYF.

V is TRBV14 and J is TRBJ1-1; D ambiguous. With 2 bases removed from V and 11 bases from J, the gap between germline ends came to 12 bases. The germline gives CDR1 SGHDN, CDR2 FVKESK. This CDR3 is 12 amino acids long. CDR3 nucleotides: TGTGCCAGCAGCCAAAACGGGCAGAGGGCTTTCTTT. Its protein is CASSQNGQRAFF.